This is a list of T cell receptor beta chains from one sample in a study of T cells in Graves' hyperthyroidism and ophthalmopathy. TCRdb reprocessed the multiplex PCR reads via MiXCR and lists one record per CDR3 protein. The table records about 700,000 distinct CDR3 sequences, approximately 14% of them present only once. Source material: blood. All receptors come from a woman aged 18-35 years with Graves' hyperthyroidism. The CDR3 runs from the conserved cysteine through the conserved F or W. D genes are given only for firm matches. A clone size is listed for some rows: how often the clone was seen (once, few, many), or a class if it is expanded.

length: 16
size: few
D: NA
V: TRBV25-1
J: TRBJ2-6
DNA: TGTGCCAGCAGTGAATGGGATCCCTCTGGGGCCAACGTCCTGACTTTC
CDR3: CASSEWDPSGANVLTF

length: 16
size: NA
D: TRBD1
V: TRBV4-2
J: TRBJ1-5
DNA: TGTGCCAGCAGCCAAGGAGGAAGACAGGGCGATCAGCCCCAGCATTTT
CDR3: CASSQGGRQGDQPQHF

length: 14
size: NA
D: TRBD1
V: TRBV2
J: TRBJ1-5
DNA: TGTGCCAGCAGTCCGGGACAGGGGGGAAGGACCCAGCATTTT
CDR3: CASSPGQGGRTQHF

length: 13
size: NA
D: NA
V: TRBV29-1
J: TRBJ1-5
DNA: TGCAGCACCCAGGACAGTAGCAATCAGCCCCAGCATTTT
CDR3: CSTQDSSNQPQHF

length: 15
size: NA
D: NA
V: TRBV6-5
J: TRBJ1-3
DNA: TGTGCCAGCAGTTACTCGATAACAGGGAGGAACACCATATATTTT
CDR3: CASSYSITGRNTIYF

length: 15
size: many
D: NA
V: TRBV25-1
J: TRBJ2-3
DNA: TGTGCCAGCAGTGAAACCGGATCCCTTCGCGATACGCAGTATTTT
CDR3: CASSETGSLRDTQYF

length: 15
size: NA
D: TRBD1
V: TRBV25-1
J: TRBJ1-2
DNA: TGTGCCAGCAGTGAGCCCGGGACAGGGGGCTATGGCTACACCTTC
CDR3: CASSEPGTGGYGYTF

length: 16
size: many
D: TRBD2
V: TRBV20-1
J: TRBJ2-3
DNA: TGCAGTGCTAGAGATCCGGGTCGGGAGGGCACAGATACGCAGTATTTT
CDR3: CSARDPGREGTDTQYF

length: 14
size: many
D: NA
V: TRBV2
J: TRBJ2-3
DNA: TGTGCCAGCAGAGGTGGAGCGAGTGGAGATACGCAGTATTTT
CDR3: CASRGGASGDTQYF

length: 15
size: few
D: TRBD2
V: TRBV6-2/TRBV6-3
J: TRBJ2-3
DNA: TGTGCCAGCAGCCCCGGACTAGCGGAAACAGATACGCAGTATTTT
CDR3: CASSPGLAETDTQYF

length: 12
size: NA
D: TRBD2
V: TRBV29-1
J: TRBJ2-5
DNA: TGCAGCGTTGTACTCGGGGGGGAGACCCAGTACTTC
CDR3: CSVVLGGETQYF

length: 13
size: few
D: TRBD1
V: TRBV28
J: TRBJ1-3
DNA: TGTGCCAGCCCACAGGGGGCTGGAAACACCATATATTTT
CDR3: CASPQGAGNTIYF

length: 15
size: many
D: NA
V: TRBV28
J: TRBJ2-3
DNA: TGTGCCAGCAGTTTAGGAGGCCTATCGGCAGATACGCAGTATTTT
CDR3: CASSLGGLSADTQYF

length: 14
size: many
D: NA
V: TRBV4-1
J: TRBJ2-7
DNA: TGCGCCAGCAGCCAAGACCCGGCCGCCTACGAGCAGTACTTC
CDR3: CASSQDPAAYEQYF

length: 17
size: many
D: TRBD2
V: TRBV4-1
J: TRBJ2-1
DNA: TGCGCCAGCAGCCAGCCCACTGACGGGAGGGCCGGGAATGAGCAGTTCTTC
CDR3: CASSQPTDGRAGNEQFF

length: 14
size: many
D: NA
V: TRBV12-3/TRBV12-4
J: TRBJ2-7
DNA: TGTGCCAGCAGTTACCACGACAGGTTCTACGAGCAGTACTTC
CDR3: CASSYHDRFYEQYF

length: 18
size: many
D: TRBD1
V: TRBV7-9
J: TRBJ1-2
DNA: TGTGCCAGCAGCTTAGGGATCGGCTTAATAACAGGGGGCGATGGCTACACCTTC
CDR3: CASSLGIGLITGGDGYTF

length: 15
size: many
D: NA
V: TRBV7-2
J: TRBJ2-7
DNA: TGTGCCAGCAGCTTAGATCCGCAGCTAACCTACGAGCAGTACTTC
CDR3: CASSLDPQLTYEQYF

length: 15
size: few
D: TRBD2
V: TRBV4-1
J: TRBJ2-1
DNA: TGCGCCAGCAGCCCACTAGCGGGAGCTTACAGTGAGCAGTTCTTC
CDR3: CASSPLAGAYSEQFF

length: 13
size: many
D: TRBD1
V: TRBV6-1
J: TRBJ2-7
DNA: TGTGCCAGCTGGGGACAGGGGGTCGGCGAGCAGTACTTC
CDR3: CASWGQGVGEQYF

length: 14
size: few
D: TRBD1
V: TRBV20-1
J: TRBJ1-3
DNA: TGCAGTGCTACCACAGGGGCAGGTGGAAACACCATATATTTT
CDR3: CSATTGAGGNTIYF

length: 18
size: many
D: TRBD2
V: TRBV5-1
J: TRBJ2-2
DNA: TGCGCCAGCCGAAAGCCTTCAGGACTAGCGGGAGAAAACGGGGAGCTGTTTTTT
CDR3: CASRKPSGLAGENGELFF

length: 10
size: few
D: NA
V: TRBV3-1
J: TRBJ2-1
DNA: TGTGCCAGCGGGATTGCCGAGCAGTTCTTC
CDR3: CASGIAEQFF

length: 16
size: few
D: NA
V: TRBV10-3
J: TRBJ2-1
DNA: TGTGCCATCAGTGAGTCTTGGGGACTTACGTACAATGAGCAGTTCTTC
CDR3: CAISESWGLTYNEQFF

length: 12
size: NA
D: NA
V: TRBV30
J: TRBJ1-2
DNA: TGTGCCTGGAGGCCATCGGGATATGGCTACACCTTC
CDR3: CAWRPSGYGYTF

length: 14
size: many
D: NA
V: TRBV20-1
J: TRBJ1-1
DNA: TGCAGTGCCCCGAAAGACAGTTGGAACACTGAAGCTTTCTTT
CDR3: CSAPKDSWNTEAFF

length: 16
size: many
D: TRBD2
V: TRBV2
J: TRBJ2-5
DNA: TGTGCCAGCAAGGGTTCGCGGGGACTAGCTCGGGTGACCCAGTACTTC
CDR3: CASKGSRGLARVTQYF

length: 15
size: few
D: TRBD1
V: TRBV29-1
J: TRBJ2-1
DNA: TGCAGTGGACAGGATGGGCGATCCGGATACAATGAGCAGTTCTTC
CDR3: CSGQDGRSGYNEQFF

length: 16
size: NA
D: TRBD2
V: TRBV20-1
J: TRBJ2-4
DNA: TGCAGTGCTAGAGATTTCTGGGGGGAGGGTCAGAACATTCAGTACTTC
CDR3: CSARDFWGEGQNIQYF

length: 15
size: NA
D: NA
V: TRBV19
J: TRBJ2-6
DNA: TGTGCCAGTGACCCCGGAGGTAATGGGGCCAACGTCCTGACTTTC
CDR3: CASDPGGNGANVLTF

length: 16
size: NA
D: NA
V: TRBV4-3
J: TRBJ2-2
DNA: TGCGCCAGCAGCCAAGATCGGGGAGGGAACACCGGGGAGCTGTTTTTT
CDR3: CASSQDRGGNTGELFF

length: 17
size: NA
D: NA
V: TRBV4-1
J: TRBJ2-7
DNA: TGCGCCAGCAGCCCCGCGGGTGGGGCGGCGGTTCTCTACGAGCAGTACTTC
CDR3: CASSPAGGAAVLYEQYF

length: 14
size: many
D: NA
V: TRBV20-1
J: TRBJ1-2
DNA: TGCAGTGCTAGAGATACCAGGGGCGTTGATGGCTACACCTTC
CDR3: CSARDTRGVDGYTF

length: 15
size: many
D: TRBD2
V: TRBV7-9
J: TRBJ2-5
DNA: TGTGCCAGCAGCCCCGGGCTAGCGGAAAAAGAGACCCAGTACTTC
CDR3: CASSPGLAEKETQYF

length: 17
size: many
D: NA
V: TRBV7-9
J: TRBJ2-1
DNA: TGTGCCAGCAGCTTAGCGGGGAGAGTTAGGTCGGACAATGAGCAGTTCTTC
CDR3: CASSLAGRVRSDNEQFF

length: 16
size: many
D: NA
V: TRBV13
J: TRBJ1-1
DNA: TGTGCCAGCAGCTTAGGAGCAGGGGTTTGGGGGACTGAAGCTTTCTTT
CDR3: CASSLGAGVWGTEAFF

length: 13
size: few
D: NA
V: TRBV24-1
J: TRBJ1-2
DNA: TGTGCCACCAGTGATCGGACAGCCGATGGCTACACCTTC
CDR3: CATSDRTADGYTF

length: 14
size: NA
D: TRBD1
V: TRBV27
J: TRBJ1-2
DNA: TGTGCCAGCTCCCCTACAGGGGGGATCTATGGCTACACCTTC
CDR3: CASSPTGGIYGYTF

length: 14
size: many
D: TRBD1
V: TRBV24-1
J: TRBJ2-3
DNA: TGTGCCACCGTTTTGGGACAGGGGTCAGATACGCAGTATTTT
CDR3: CATVLGQGSDTQYF

length: 15
size: many
D: TRBD1
V: TRBV7-8
J: TRBJ2-1
DNA: TGTGCCAGCAGCCCCGGACAGGGGGCGAGCAATGAGCAGTTCTTC
CDR3: CASSPGQGASNEQFF

length: 15
size: many
D: TRBD1
V: TRBV12-3/TRBV12-4
J: TRBJ1-2
DNA: TGTGCCAGCAGTTTCCCCCTAAGACAGGGATATGGCTACACCTTC
CDR3: CASSFPLRQGYGYTF

length: 13
size: NA
D: TRBD2
V: TRBV19
J: TRBJ2-7
DNA: TGTGCCAGTAGTGCTCGGACGGGGGGCGAGCAGTACTTC
CDR3: CASSARTGGEQYF

length: 16
size: few
D: NA
V: TRBV6-5
J: TRBJ1-5
DNA: TGTGCCAGCAGTTACACCGCTACAGGGCACGGACAGCCCCAGCATTTT
CDR3: CASSYTATGHGQPQHF

length: 13
size: many
D: NA
V: TRBV10-3
J: TRBJ2-7
DNA: TGTGCCATCAGTGCTGGTCCCCCTTACGAGCAGTACTTC
CDR3: CAISAGPPYEQYF

length: 15
size: many
D: TRBD1
V: TRBV27
J: TRBJ2-2
DNA: TGTGCCAGCAGTTCGGGGACAGGATCGGCCGGGGAGCTGTTTTTT
CDR3: CASSSGTGSAGELFF

length: 11
size: NA
D: NA
V: TRBV28
J: TRBJ2-7
DNA: TGTGCCAGCAGTCAGACCCACGAGCAGTACTTC
CDR3: CASSQTHEQYF

length: 16
size: NA
D: NA
V: TRBV25-1
J: TRBJ1-1
DNA: TGTGCCAGCAGTGACTTGGGGGGAGCCTGGAACACTGAAGCTTTCTTT
CDR3: CASSDLGGAWNTEAFF

length: 12
size: many
D: NA
V: TRBV2
J: TRBJ1-2
DNA: TGTGCCAGCAGTCAGGAGTTCTATGGCTACACCTTC
CDR3: CASSQEFYGYTF

length: 16
size: few
D: TRBD1
V: TRBV24-1
J: TRBJ1-2
DNA: TGTGCCACCAGTGATCCTCAGGACAGGAGCTTCTATGGCTACACCTTC
CDR3: CATSDPQDRSFYGYTF

length: 14
size: NA
D: NA
V: TRBV6-6
J: TRBJ1-1
DNA: TGTGCCAGCAGTTACCATCGGGGGAATACTGAAGCTTTCTTT
CDR3: CASSYHRGNTEAFF

length: 16
size: many
D: TRBD1
V: TRBV13
J: TRBJ2-2
DNA: TGTGCCAGCAGCTTTAAGGACAGGCGGAACACCGGGGAGCTGTTTTTT
CDR3: CASSFKDRRNTGELFF

length: 13
size: few
D: NA
V: TRBV7-9
J: TRBJ1-4
DNA: TGTGCCAGCAAGGAAGAAACTAATGAAAAACTGTTTTTT
CDR3: CASKEETNEKLFF

length: 16
size: few
D: NA
V: TRBV20-1
J: TRBJ2-2
DNA: TGCAGTGCTAGCCATCCGGGAGTGGTAGGGCCCGGGGAGCTGTTTTTT
CDR3: CSASHPGVVGPGELFF

length: 15
size: NA
D: NA
V: TRBV4-2
J: TRBJ1-5
DNA: TGTGCCAGCAGCCCAGGGCGAACTAGCAATCAGCCCCAGCATTTT
CDR3: CASSPGRTSNQPQHF